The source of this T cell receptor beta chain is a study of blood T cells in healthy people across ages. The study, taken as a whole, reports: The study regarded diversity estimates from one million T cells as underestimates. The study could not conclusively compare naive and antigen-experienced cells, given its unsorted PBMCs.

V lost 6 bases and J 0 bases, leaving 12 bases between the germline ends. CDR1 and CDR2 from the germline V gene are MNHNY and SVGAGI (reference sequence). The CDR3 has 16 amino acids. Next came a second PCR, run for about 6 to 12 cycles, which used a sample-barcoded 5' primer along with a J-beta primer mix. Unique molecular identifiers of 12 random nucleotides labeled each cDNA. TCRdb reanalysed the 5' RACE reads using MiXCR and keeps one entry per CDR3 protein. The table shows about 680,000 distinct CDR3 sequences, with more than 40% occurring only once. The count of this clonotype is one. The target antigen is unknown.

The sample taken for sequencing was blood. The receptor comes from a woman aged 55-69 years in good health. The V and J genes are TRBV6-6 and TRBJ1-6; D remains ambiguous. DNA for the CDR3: TGTGCCAGCAGCCCGGCTTCGAGCTCCTATAATTCACCCCTCCACTTT. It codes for CASSPASSSYNSPLHF.